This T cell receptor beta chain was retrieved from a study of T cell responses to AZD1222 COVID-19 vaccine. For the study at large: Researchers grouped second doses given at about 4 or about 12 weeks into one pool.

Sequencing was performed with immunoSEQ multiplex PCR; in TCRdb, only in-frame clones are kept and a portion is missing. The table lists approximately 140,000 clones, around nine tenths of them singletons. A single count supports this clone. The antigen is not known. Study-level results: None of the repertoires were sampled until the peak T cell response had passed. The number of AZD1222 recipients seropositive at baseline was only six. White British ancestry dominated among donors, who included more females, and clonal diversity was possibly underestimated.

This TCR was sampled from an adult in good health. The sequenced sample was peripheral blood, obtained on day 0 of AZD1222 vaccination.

The CDR3 bases are TGTGCCAGCAGACAGGACAGAACCTACGAGCAGTACTTC. Its translation is CASRQDRTYEQYF. J is TRBJ2-7 and V is TRBV12-3 or TRBV12-4, with TRBD1 as a possible D gene (6 bases). The CDR3 sequence is 13 residues long. The V end lost 6 bases, the J end lost 2 bases, and 11 bases lay between the germline ends.